This T cell receptor (beta chain) was identified in a study of T cell responses to AZD1222 COVID-19 vaccine. As concerns this clone: Its antigen remains unknown.

The V gene's germline CDR1 is LNHNV and CDR2 YYDKDF (reference sequence). The V gene lost 0 bases and the J gene lost 1 base, with 7 bases spanning the gap. This CDR3 spans 14 amino acids. The data were produced by immunoSEQ multiplex PCR, yet TCRdb's version contains in-frame clones alone and is incomplete. The data show roughly 120,000 clones, with 70% to 90% seen just once and approximately 10% held by the top ten. Points from the study as a whole: Spike-spanning, vaccine-associated CD4 TCRs were dominant at 160-218 and 743-854. Sampling that yielded the repertoires occurred only after the peak T cell response. Per reports, nearly half of all spike-specific TCRs target regions that are unmutated in variants. The sample set comprised mostly white British donors with more females, and clonal diversity was possibly underestimated.

This rearrangement joins TRBV15 to TRBJ2-7; D unclear. The sequence was collected from an adult in good health. Sequences were derived from peripheral blood, sampled on day 0 of AZD1222 vaccination. CDR3 in amino acids: CATSRDKGSYEQYF. CDR3 nucleotide sequence: TGTGCCACCAGCAGAGATAAGGGATCCTACGAGCAGTACTTC. The full variable domain, with the rest looked up from reference TRBV15 and TRBJ2-7, is DAMVIQNPRYQVTQFGKPVTLSCSQTLNHNVMYWYQQKSSQAPKLLFHYYDKDFNNEADTPDNFQSRRPNTSFCFLDIRSPGLGDTAMYLCATSRDKGSYEQYFGPGTRLTVT.